Shown below are 24 T cell receptor beta chains from a single sample sequenced in a study of T cell responses to AZD1222 COVID-19 vaccine. TCRdb's copy holds only in-frame clones and misses some; the assay was immunoSEQ multiplex PCR. This table has 140,000 to 150,000 clones, about 90% appearing once. This sample comprised peripheral blood, obtained on day 0 of AZD1222 vaccination. The receptors come from an adult in good health.

The chain couples TRBV29-1 to TRBJ1-2, with 8 bases that match TRBD1. Germline V gives CDR1 SQVTM, CDR2 ANQGSEA. Losses at the gene ends were 4 bases for V and 8 bases for J; bases not matched to a gene: 9. CDR3 length: 13 amino acids. In nucleotides, the CDR3 is TGCAGCGTTGGAGAACAGGGGGTAGGGGGCTACACCTTC. Translated, it gives CSVGEQGVGGYTF.

The chain combines TRBV18 with TRBJ2-5, with D perhaps assigned TRBD1 or TRBD2 (5 bases each). With 4 bases removed from V and 4 bases from J, the gap between germline ends came to 16 bases. This CDR3 region has 15 residues. Germline V lookup: CDR1 KGHSH, CDR2 LQKENI. The CDR3 reads CASSLGAGKGETQYF. The CDR3 region has the DNA TGTGCCAGCTCACTAGGGGCCGGGAAGGGAGAGACCCAGTACTTC.

This chain connects TRBV7-9 to TRBJ2-6; a weak D match, TRBD2 (5 bases). CDR3 length: 16 amino acids. The ends were cut back, 5 bases at V and 4 bases at J, with 15 bases in the middle. The germline gives CDR1 SEHNR, CDR2 FQNEAQ (reference sequence). CDR3 DNA: TGTGCCAGCAGCACCCGGACGGCGGGCGGGGCCAACGTCCTGACTTTC. The encoded protein is CASSTRTAGGANVLTF.

The CDR3 nucleotides are TGTGCCAGCAGCCTCCTAACTAGCGGGAGGTGGGTTCGAGAGACCCAGTACTTC. Amino acid sequence: CASSLLTSGRWVRETQYF. The chain uses TRBV7-2 and TRBJ2-5; 12 positions agree with TRBD2. CDR3 length: 18 residues. The V segment lost 5 bases and the J segment 4 bases; nucleotides outside the gene matches: 14. Germline V lookup: CDR1 SGHTA, CDR2 FQGNSA.

This chain joins TRBV15 and TRBJ2-7; the D is unclear. Germline lookup yields CDR1 LNHNV and CDR2 YYDKDF (reference sequence). The CDR3 spans 15 residues. The V end lost 0 bases, the J end lost 0 bases, and 9 bases lay between the germline ends. CDR3 loop: CATSRDTEVSYEQYF. For the CDR3, the DNA is TGTGCCACCAGCAGAGATACCGAGGTCTCCTACGAGCAGTACTTC.

This rearrangement joins TRBV24-1 to TRBJ2-5; a weak D match, TRBD2 (6 bases). Trimming cost V 10 bases and J 4 bases, with 24 bases left between them. This CDR3 region has 16 residues. Looked up from germline, CDR1 is KGHDR and CDR2 is SFDVKD. This chain's CDR3 is CATILGAGPPGETQYF. The DNA of the CDR3 is TGTGCCACGATACTCGGGGCGGGACCCCCGGGAGAGACCCAGTACTTC.

This sequence joins TRBV9 and TRBJ1-3; D might be TRBD1 (5 bases). The ends were cut back, 4 bases at V and 5 bases at J, with 10 bases in the middle. CDR3 length equals 13 residues. CDR1 is SGDLS, CDR2 YYNGEE, per germline. CDR3 nucleotide sequence: TGTGCCAGCAGCCCCGGACAACGAAACACCATATATTTT. It codes for CASSPGQRNTIYF.

The chain links TRBV28 to TRBJ2-7; no firm D call. With 6 bases removed from V and 7 bases from J, the gap between germline ends came to 13 bases. CDR3 size: 12 residues. Germline CDR1 and CDR2: MDHEN and SYDVKM. For the CDR3, the DNA is TGTGCCAGCAGCTTTGAAATCCAGGAGCAGTACTTC. It codes for CASSFEIQEQYF.

This clone was seen just once. The rearrangement links TRBV7-6 to TRBJ2-2; D call uncertain. V was trimmed by 5 bases and J by 3 bases, leaving 7 bases between them. This CDR3 region has 13 residues. Per the germline V gene, CDR1 is SGHVS and CDR2 is FNYEAQ. The CDR3 coding sequence is TGTGCCAGCAGCCCTACGGACACCGGGGAGCTGTTTTTT. This sequence encodes CASSPTDTGELFF.

The rearrangement joins TRBV24-1 to TRBJ2-7, with 10 bases that match TRBD1. In germline, CDR1 is KGHDR, CDR2 SFDVKD. This CDR3 has 15 residues. With 3 bases clipped from V and 3 bases from J, the junction kept 4 bases outside the gene matches. The CDR3 sequence: CATSDTTGGSYEQYF. The CDR3 nucleotides are TGTGCCACCAGTGATACGACAGGGGGCAGCTACGAGCAGTACTTC.

This sequence joins TRBV10-3 and TRBJ2-1; D is undetermined. Germline V gives CDR1 ENHRY, CDR2 SYGVKD. V was pared by 0 bases and J by 10 bases, with 13 bases between. The CDR3 is made up of 14 amino acids. CDR3 amino acids: CAISESDTGAEQFF. The CDR3 DNA follows: TGTGCCATCAGTGAGTCCGATACCGGTGCCGAGCAGTTCTTC.

The rearrangement uses TRBV6-5 and TRBJ2-1; a weak D match, TRBD1 (5 bases). The length of the CDR3 is 14 residues. The germline V gene encodes CDR1 MNHEY and CDR2 SVGAGI. Trimming shortened V by 7 bases and J by 1 base, and 11 bases separated the two germline ends. CDR3 residues: CASTRTPSYNEQFF. CDR3 DNA sequence: TGTGCCAGCACACGGACACCGTCCTACAATGAGCAGTTCTTC.

The chain uses TRBV29-1 and TRBJ1-1; the D is unclear. The V end lost 6 bases, the J end lost 5 bases, and 7 bases lay between the germline ends. Germline assignment: CDR1 SQVTM and CDR2 ANQGSEA. There are 10 residues in the CDR3. The CDR3 protein is CSVGPTEAFF. Here the CDR3 DNA reads TGCAGCGTCGGACCGACTGAAGCTTTCTTT.

The V gene is TRBV25-1, the J gene TRBJ1-1; D not certain. This CDR3 is 13 amino acids long. CDR1 is MGHDK and CDR2 is SYGVNS in the germline V gene. V was shortened by 1 base and J by 1 base, with 4 bases between the two germline ends. The CDR3 region is CASSESSNTEAFF. In nucleotides, the CDR3 is TGTGCCAGCAGTGAATCCTCGAACACTGAAGCTTTCTTT.

This clone is a singleton in its sample. The V and J genes are TRBV28 and TRBJ1-1; D perhaps matches TRBD1 (5 bases). CDR3 length: 15 amino acids. In germline, CDR1 is MDHEN, CDR2 SYDVKM. The germline V and J ends were trimmed by 3 bases and 0 bases, with 11 bases remaining between them. This CDR3 reads CASSFISGVNTEAFF. The CDR3 DNA follows: TGTGCCAGCAGTTTTATTTCGGGGGTGAACACTGAAGCTTTCTTT.

CDR3 amino acids: CASSQVGLGGGEQFF. DNA for the CDR3: TGTGCCAGCAGCCAAGTCGGGCTAGGGGGTGGGGAGCAGTTCTTC. The chain is built from TRBV3-1 (or the pseudogene TRBV3-2) and TRBJ2-1; a weak D match, TRBD1 (6 bases). The germline V gene encodes CDR1 LGHDT and CDR2 YNNKEL (reference sequence). The CDR3 has 15 amino acids. Between the trimmed V and J ends, which lost 1 base and 10 bases, there was a span of 17 bases.

In this sample, this clone turned up a few times. The J gene is TRBJ2-7, the V gene TRBV2, with a tentative D call TRBD1 (6 bases). Germline V gene lookup returns CDR1 SNHLY and CDR2 FYNNEI. V was pared by 2 bases and J by 5 bases, with 13 bases between. CDR3 length: 14 amino acids. CDR3 loop: CASSETGYFNEQYF. In DNA form, the CDR3 reads TGTGCCAGCAGTGAAACAGGGTATTTCAACGAGCAGTACTTC.

The CDR3 protein is CASSPPGRKSTEAFF. The CDR3 coding sequence is TGTGCCAGCAGCCCTCCCGGCCGCAAGAGCACTGAAGCTTTCTTT. The chain links TRBV7-8 to TRBJ1-1; D is undetermined. There are 15 residues in the CDR3. Germline V gene data show CDR1 as SGHVS and CDR2 as FQNEAQ. V was cut by 5 bases and J by 4 bases, with 17 bases left in between.

This rearrangement joins TRBV7-9 to TRBJ1-4; D might be TRBD1 (5 bases). CDR1 SEHNR and CDR2 FQNEAQ come from the germline V gene (reference sequence). This CDR3 comprises 14 residues. The V end lost 6 bases, the J end lost 6 bases, and 14 bases lay between the germline ends. CDR3 region: CASRGPTGDEKLFF. CDR3 DNA sequence: TGTGCCAGCAGGGGACCGACGGGGGATGAAAAACTGTTTTTT. The full variable domain, rest sourced from reference TRBV7-9 and TRBJ1-4, is DTGVSQNPRHKITKRGQNVTFRCDPISEHNRLYWYRQTLGQGPEFLTYFQNEAQLEKSRLLSDRFSAERPKGSFSTLEIQRTEQGDSAMYLCASRGPTGDEKLFFGSGTQLSVL.

This clone was counted a single time. The genes are TRBV27 and TRBJ1-2; 7 nucleotides match TRBD1. V shed 0 bases and J 8 bases; nucleotides not matched to a gene: 12. Germline V CDR1 and CDR2: MNHEY, SMNVEV (reference sequence). CDR3 length: 16 residues. CDR3 in DNA: TGTGCCAGCAGTTTATCCCCCCCGACAGGGATGGCGGGCTACACCTTC. Translating gives CASSLSPPTGMAGYTF.

The V call is TRBV5-5, the J call TRBJ2-3; TRBD2 matches 13 bases. V lost 4 bases, J lost 3 bases, and 5 bases stayed unmatched. The CDR3 length is 16 residues. Germline lookup yields CDR1 SGHKS and CDR2 YYEKEE (reference sequence). The CDR3 loop is CASSTGTSGMTDTQYF. CDR3 bases: TGTGCCAGCAGCACAGGGACTAGCGGGATGACAGATACGCAGTATTTT.

This chain links TRBV28 with TRBJ1-5; D is unresolved. The CDR3 is 11 amino acids. Germline V gene lookup returns CDR1 MDHEN and CDR2 SYDVKM. The V end lost 6 bases, the J end lost 6 bases, and 6 bases lay between the germline ends. DNA of the CDR3: TGTGCCAGCAGGGCCGGTCAGCCCCAGCATTTT. Amino acid sequence: CASRAGQPQHF.

This chain connects TRBV19 to TRBJ2-5; tentatively, D is TRBD1 (5 bases). The CDR3 has 13 amino acids. Germline CDR1 and CDR2: LNHDA and SQIVND (reference sequence). Trimming removed 9 bases from V and 2 bases from J, with 13 bases in between. Written as DNA, the CDR3 is TGTGCCAGCAATTTCCAGGGACAAGAGACCCAGTACTTC. Protein product: CASNFQGQETQYF.

The chain joins TRBV14 to TRBJ2-4, with 7 bases that match TRBD1. J was trimmed by 4 bases and V by 4 bases; bases with no gene match: 10. The CDR3 has 16 residues. Germline V lookup: CDR1 SGHDN, CDR2 FVKESK. This chain's CDR3 is CASSLAQGDAKNIQYF. The CDR3 region has the DNA TGTGCCAGCAGCCTGGCCCAGGGGGACGCTAAAAACATTCAGTACTTC. Together with reference TRBV14 and TRBJ2-4, the CDR3 gives the full variable domain: EAGVTQFPSHSVIEKGQTVTLRCDPISGHDNLYWYRRVMGKEIKFLLHFVKESKQDESGMPNNRFLAERTGGTYSTLKVQPAELEDSGVYFCASSLAQGDAKNIQYFGAGTRLSVL.